One and the same sample provided the 29 T cell receptor beta chains below, sequenced in a study of regulatory T cells in long-lasting Graves disease. Libraries of TCR beta came from iRepertoire HTBI primers plus Arm-PCR of CDR3 regions. A single record per CDR3 protein comes from TCRdb applying MiXCR to the multiplex PCR reads. The repertoire has around 460,000 distinct CDR3 sequences, less than 25% of them found once; the top ten carry around 13%. Time point of the sample: persistent/refractory GD, antithyroid drugs over 5 years with positive TRAb. The authors made the TCR library using RNA they extracted from PBMCs. Source: peripheral blood mononuclear cells (PBMCs), taken when the disease was refractory, from a patient treated with antithyroid drugs. These TCRs come from a female donor with Graves disease.

CDR3: CASSTGNYNEQFF. The CDR3 DNA is TGTGCCAGCAGCACCGGGAACTACAATGAGCAGTTCTTC. The J gene is TRBJ2-1, the V gene TRBV3-1; tentatively, D is TRBD2 (5 bases). Germline CDR1 and CDR2: LGHDT and YNNKEL (reference sequence). The CDR3 consists of 13 residues. The V end lost 5 bases, the J end lost 3 bases, and 8 bases lay between the germline ends.

This clonotype occurred many times. The chain combines TRBV27 with TRBJ1-4; no reliable D call. The germline V gene has CDR1 MNHEY and CDR2 SMNVEV (reference sequence). With 4 bases removed from V and 7 bases from J, the gap between germline ends came to 13 bases. CDR3 length: 14 amino acids. This chain's CDR3 is CASSSVVRAEKLFF. DNA for the CDR3: TGTGCCAGCAGTTCCGTTGTAAGGGCTGAAAAACTGTTTTTT. Drawing the rest from reference TRBV27 and TRBJ1-4, the complete variable domain is EAQVTQNPRYLITVTGKKLTVTCSQNMNHEYMSWYRQDPGLGLRQIYYSMNVEVTDKGDVPEGYKVSRKEKRNFPLILESPSPNQTSLYFCASSSVVRAEKLFFGSGTQLSVL.

This clonotype was detected ten times or more. The CDR3 reads CASSPTRDYVEQYF. The CDR3 DNA reads as TGTGCCAGCAGCCCCACCCGGGACTACGTCGAGCAGTACTTC. This rearrangement joins TRBV7-9 to TRBJ2-7; 7 positions match TRBD2. Trimming took 5 bases from V and 6 from J; bases not matched to a gene: 10. This CDR3 spans 14 amino acids. Germline V gene data show CDR1 as SEHNR and CDR2 as FQNEAQ (reference sequence).

This clonotype has at least ten counts. V is TRBV7-3 and J is TRBJ1-1; possibly TRBD1 for D (6 bases). The length of the CDR3 is 15 residues. With 4 bases removed from V and 5 bases from J, the gap between germline ends came to 17 bases. Per germline, CDR1 SGHTA and CDR2 FQGTGA. CDR3 amino acids: CASSSNTGRGTEAFF. CDR3 in DNA: TGTGCCAGCAGCTCAAATACAGGGCGAGGTACTGAAGCTTTCTTT.

This sequence joins TRBV6-1 and TRBJ2-1; 8 nucleotides agree with TRBD2. V shed 6 bases and J 5 bases; nucleotides not matched to a gene: 9. CDR3 length: 15 residues. The germline V gene has CDR1 MNHNS and CDR2 SASEGT. DNA of the CDR3: TGTGCCAGCAGAGGTTTAGCGGGGAGACACAATGAGCAGTTCTTC. It codes for CASRGLAGRHNEQFF.

This clonotype has a handful of counts. V usage is TRBV6-2 or TRBV6-3 and J usage is TRBJ2-5, with D possibly matching TRBD1 (6 bases). Germline CDR1 is MNHEY and CDR2 is SVGEGT. The CDR3 totals 15 residues. Trimming stripped 2 bases from V and 3 bases from J, with 13 bases between. The CDR3 region is CASSYLGGREETQYF. The CDR3 nucleotides read TGTGCCAGCAGTTACCTAGGGGGACGAGAAGAGACCCAGTACTTC.

This clonotype occurred a few times. The chain has TRBV7-2 and TRBJ2-1; no clear D gene. Trimming cost V 6 bases and J 5 bases, with 17 bases left between them. The CDR3 contains 15 residues. Germline CDR1 is SGHTA and CDR2 is FQGNSA. DNA for the CDR3: TGTGCCAGCAGTTTCGACGGCGCCCCGGACAATGAGCAGTTCTTC. Translation gives CASSFDGAPDNEQFF.

The V gene is TRBV11-3, the J gene TRBJ1-6, with D possibly TRBD1 on 6 matching bases. Between the trimmed V and J ends, which lost 3 bases and 14 bases, there was a span of 20 bases. Germline lookup yields CDR1 SGHNT and CDR2 YENEEA. The CDR3 extends over 15 amino acids. The CDR3 spells CASSFRTGPLEALHF. In nucleotides, the CDR3 is TGTGCCAGCAGCTTCAGAACAGGGCCGCTTGAGGCCCTCCACTTT.

The rearrangement uses TRBV5-6 and TRBJ1-5; TRBD1 is a possible D gene (5 bases). The CDR3 consists of 16 residues. From germline, CDR1 is SGHDT and CDR2 YYEEEE. V was cut by 0 bases and J by 6 bases, with 16 bases left in between. This CDR3 is CASSLGGAGSVQPQHF. CDR3 DNA: TGTGCCAGCAGCTTGGGCGGGGCAGGGTCCGTTCAGCCCCAGCATTTT.

The V and J genes are TRBV7-2 and TRBJ2-5; 9 nucleotides line up with TRBD2. CDR3 length: 14 amino acids. V shed 7 bases and J 3 bases; nucleotides not matched to a gene: 6. Germline assignment: CDR1 SGHTA and CDR2 FQGNSA. For the CDR3, the DNA is TGTGCCAGCACCCGGCGGGGGGGCAAAGAGACCCAGTACTTC. It specifies CASTRRGGKETQYF. Complete variable domain (other parts from reference TRBV7-2 and TRBJ2-5): GAGVSQSPSNKVTEKGKDVELRCDPISGHTALYWYRQSLGQGLEFLIYFQGNSAPDKSGLPSDRFSAERTGGSVSTLTIQRTQQEDSAVYLCASTRRGGKETQYFGPGTRLLVL.

The chain carries TRBV7-9 and TRBJ2-5, with 9 nucleotides matching TRBD2. Trimming at V came to 7 bases and at J to 1 base, leaving 7 bases not matched to a gene. There are 15 residues in the CDR3. CDR1 is SEHNR, CDR2 FQNEAQ, per germline (reference sequence). The DNA for the CDR3 is TGTGCCAGCACCGAGCGGGGGGCTGTCCAAGAGACCCAGTACTTC. Translation: CASTERGAVQETQYF. Together with reference TRBV7-9 and TRBJ2-5, the CDR3 gives the full variable domain: DTGVSQNPRHKITKRGQNVTFRCDPISEHNRLYWYRQTLGQGPEFLTYFQNEAQLEKSRLLSDRFSAERPKGSFSTLEIQRTEQGDSAMYLCASTERGAVQETQYFGPGTRLLVL.

Many counts were recorded for this clonotype. CDR3 in DNA: TGTGCCAGCTTAGGACGGATGAACACTGAAGCTTTCTTT. It is translated as CASLGRMNTEAFF. V gene TRBV6-1 combines with J gene TRBJ1-1; D not resolved. Trimming took 8 bases from V and 0 from J, leaving 10 bases between them. CDR3 length: 13 residues. In germline, CDR1 is MNHNS, CDR2 SASEGT.

This clonotype has a count of ten or more. The chain combines TRBV6-2 or TRBV6-3 with TRBJ1-2; a possible D gene is TRBD1 (5 bases). This CDR3 has 16 amino acids. Germline lookup yields CDR1 MNHEY and CDR2 SVGEGT. Deletions cut 3 bases from V and 6 bases from J, with 20 bases between. The DNA of the CDR3 is TGTGCCAGCAGTTATGAGTCTGGTCAGGGCCCTCATGGCTACACCTTC. Translation gives CASSYESGQGPHGYTF.

This clonotype showed up just a few times. A much larger clone sits a single nucleotide away, making a read error possible. The chain links TRBV6-9 to TRBJ1-1; a weak D match, TRBD1 (6 bases). The CDR3 is made up of 15 amino acids. CDR1 and CDR2 (germline): MNHGY, SVAAGI. The CDR3, as DNA: TGTGCCAGCAGTTCCCCGGACAGCCTCAACACTGAAGCTCTCTTT. Its translation is CASSSPDSLNTEALF.

This clonotype was observed a few times. This chain joins TRBV18 and TRBJ2-5; D may match TRBD1 or TRBD2 (5 bases each). The CDR3 has 13 residues. V was pared by 5 bases and J by 7 bases, with 14 bases between. The germline V gene has CDR1 KGHSH and CDR2 LQKENI. As DNA, the CDR3 is TGTGCCAGCTCAGGGGGAAACGAGGGGACCCAGTACTTC. Translation: CASSGGNEGTQYF.

The V gene is TRBV30, the J gene TRBJ1-4; D remains unclear. Germline CDR1 GTSNPN, CDR2 SVGIG (reference sequence). The CDR3 loop spans 13 amino acids. The V gene lost 2 bases and the J gene lost 5 bases, with 9 bases spanning the gap. The CDR3 coding sequence is TGTGCCTGGAGTAGACGGGAGAATGAAAAACTGTTTTTT. Translation: CAWSRRENEKLFF. The entire variable domain, with the rest obtained from reference TRBV30 and TRBJ1-4, is as follows: SQTIHQWPATLVQPVGSPLSLECTVEGTSNPNLYWYRQAAGRGLQLLFYSVGIGQISSEVPQNLSASRPQDRQFILSSKKLLLSDSGFYLCAWSRRENEKLFFGSGTQLSVL.

The CDR3 DNA is TGCAGCGTTGAGTTACGGGCGACCGGGGAGCTGTTTTTT. Translated: CSVELRATGELFF. The V call is TRBV29-1, the J call TRBJ2-2; D is unclear. Germline CDR1 reads SQVTM; CDR2 reads ANQGSEA. The CDR3 sequence is 13 residues long. With 3 bases removed from V and 5 bases from J, the gap between germline ends came to 10 bases.

In its sample, this clonotype was seen a few times. The rearrangement links TRBV9 to TRBJ2-5; D unclear. V gave up 3 bases and J gave up 5 bases, with 8 bases separating them. Germline V CDR1 and CDR2: SGDLS, YYNGEE. The CDR3 is 12 amino acids. The CDR3 nucleotides are TGTGCCAGCAGCGGCAATAAGGAGACCCAGTACTTC. This sequence encodes CASSGNKETQYF. Full variable domain (remainder filled in from reference TRBV9 and TRBJ2-5): DSGVTQTPKHLITATGQRVTLRCSPRSGDLSVYWYQQSLDQGLQFLIQYYNGEERAKGNILERFSAQQFPDLHSELNLSSLELGDSALYFCASSGNKETQYFGPGTRLLVL.

The V and J genes are TRBV24-1 and TRBJ1-5, with no clear D. This CDR3 comprises 17 residues. Trimming took 3 bases from V and 1 from J, leaving 15 bases between them. CDR1 is KGHDR and CDR2 is SFDVKD in the germline V gene. The CDR3 DNA sequence: TGTGCCACCAGTGATGAGGAAGCCACGGGGAGCAATCAGCCCCAGCATTTT. This translates into CATSDEEATGSNQPQHF.

Turning to this clonotype: This may arise from a read error, as a much more abundant clone is one base away. This chain links TRBV10-3 with TRBJ2-7; 10 bases are shared with TRBD2. This CDR3 has 13 amino acids. Germline lookup yields CDR1 ENHRY and CDR2 SYGVKD. The CDR3 loop reads CVIRLAGLDEQYF. CDR3 nucleotide sequence: TGTGTCATCCGACTAGCGGGTTTAGACGAGCAGTACTTC.

The sample holds many counts of this clonotype. This sequence joins TRBV28 and TRBJ1-5; D not resolved. The V gene's germline CDR1 is MDHEN and CDR2 SYDVKM. CDR3 length equals 15 residues. V was cut by 6 bases and J by 0 bases, with 12 bases left in between. The CDR3 DNA reads as TGTGCCAGCAGAATTCTAAGCTATAGCAATCAGCCCCAGCATTTT. As protein: CASRILSYSNQPQHF.

Comments on this clonotype: Being one base from a much bigger clone, this may be a read error. CDR3 DNA sequence: TGTGCCAGCAGCTCCCTTTGGGCGGTTGCTAACTATGGCTACACCTTC. Its protein is CASSSLWAVANYGYTF. The chain is built from TRBV11-3 and TRBJ1-2; D gene unclear. This CDR3 region has 16 residues. Deletions cut 4 bases from V and 0 bases from J, with 15 bases between. The V gene's germline CDR1 is SGHNT and CDR2 YENEEA.

This clonotype has ten or more counts. The V gene is TRBV29-1, the J gene TRBJ1-1, with D tentatively TRBD1 (5 bases). The germline CDR1 and CDR2 sequences are SQVTM and ANQGSEA. The V end lost 3 bases, the J end lost 5 bases, and 13 bases lay between the germline ends. The CDR3 spans 13 residues. As DNA, the CDR3 is TGCAGCGTTGACAGGGTTCTTATAACTGAAGCTTTCTTT. As protein: CSVDRVLITEAFF.

This clonotype was detected many times. The J gene is TRBJ2-7, the V gene TRBV6-1; D remains unclear. Looked up from germline, CDR1 is MNHNS and CDR2 is SASEGT. The CDR3 totals 14 residues. V was shortened by 0 bases and J by 2 bases, with 8 bases between the two germline ends. The CDR3 DNA is TGTGCCAGCAGTGAAGCCGGGTTGGCCTACGAGCAGTACTTC. Encoded protein: CASSEAGLAYEQYF.

This clonotype was counted only a few times. The chain recombines TRBV3-1 with TRBJ2-2, with D possibly being TRBD2 (5 bases). The ends were cut back, 3 bases at V and 1 base at J, with 15 bases in the middle. This CDR3 is 17 amino acids long. Germline-derived CDR1 and CDR2 are LGHDT and YNNKEL (reference sequence). The CDR3 region is CASSHRPGFLNTGELFF. The CDR3 nucleotides read TGTGCCAGCAGCCACAGGCCGGGGTTTTTGAACACCGGGGAGCTGTTTTTT.

The V gene is TRBV6-5, the J gene TRBJ2-3, with D uncertain. The CDR3 length is 12 residues. V lost 0 bases and J lost 5, with 3 bases in between. CDR1 and CDR2 (germline): MNHEY, SVGAGI. In DNA, the CDR3 is TGTGCCAGCAGTTACTCGGTAGATACGCAGTATTTT. This encodes CASSYSVDTQYF.

This clonotype appeared many times. The chain recombines TRBV2 with TRBJ2-1, with unresolved D. With 5 bases removed from V and 7 bases from J, the gap between germline ends came to 12 bases. Per germline, CDR1 SNHLY and CDR2 FYNNEI. CDR3 length: 13 amino acids. CDR3 in DNA: TGTGCCAGCAGTTCTCAGATTAATAATGAGCAGTTCTTC. It codes for CASSSQINNEQFF. Filled out from reference TRBV2 and TRBJ2-1, the complete variable domain reads EPEVTQTPSHQVTQMGQEVILRCVPISNHLYFYWYRQILGQKVEFLVSFYNNEISEKSEIFDDQFSVERPDGSNFTLKIRSTKLEDSAMYFCASSSQINNEQFFGPGTRLTVL.

The V and J genes are TRBV6-1 and TRBJ1-5; D uncertain. The CDR3 loop spans 13 amino acids. CDR1 and CDR2 (germline): MNHNS, SASEGT. The ends were cut back, 7 bases at V and 5 bases at J, with 12 bases in the middle. The CDR3 nucleotides are TGTGCCAGCATTTCCAAGAGGGATCAGCCCCAGCATTTT. Encoded protein: CASISKRDQPQHF.

With respect to this clonotype: A much larger clone sits a single nucleotide away, making a read error possible. The V gene is TRBV6-1, the J gene TRBJ1-1; D gene unclear. The CDR3 runs 11 residues. Germline V gives CDR1 MNHNS, CDR2 SASEGT. Trimming removed 5 bases from V and 4 bases from J, with 5 bases in between. The CDR3 DNA follows: TGTGCCAGCAGTAAAAGCACTGAAGCTTTCTTT. Amino acid sequence: CASSKSTEAFF.